This is a list of T cell receptor beta chains from one sample in a study of beta chain features in type 1 diabetes. Libraries were prepared by immunoSEQ multiplex PCR; TCRdb keeps only in-frame clonotypes and omits some of them. The table has some 160,000 clones, around 8.3% seen once. Sample: central memory CD4+ T cells from blood. The receptors derive from a woman aged 18-29 years with type 1 diabetes. Both conserved end residues are part of each CDR3. Each record gives: J gene, V gene, clone size, D gene, CDR3 protein, CDR3 DNA. D genes are given only for firm matches. A clone size is listed for some rows: how often the clone was seen (once, few, many), or a class if it is expanded.

TRBJ2-4 TRBV12-5 few TRBD1 CASGSRTGGENIQYF TGTGCTAGTGGTTCCAGGACAGGGGGCGAAAACATTCAGTACTTC
TRBJ2-1 TRBV5-1 NA TRBD2 CASRLAASNEQFF TGCGCCAGCAGACTAGCGGCTTCCAATGAGCAGTTCTTC
TRBJ2-1 TRBV19 NA TRBD2 CASSRTSKEPYNEQFF TGTGCCAGTAGTAGGACTAGCAAAGAACCCTACAATGAGCAGTTCTTC
TRBJ1-5 TRBV27 few TRBD1 CASSPGTGGGLNQPQHF TGTGCCAGCAGTCCCGGGACAGGGGGTGGCCTCAATCAGCCCCAGCATTTT
TRBJ1-2 TRBV28 NA NA CASLSRFYGYTF TGTGCCAGCTTGTCTCGGTTCTATGGCTACACCTTC
TRBJ1-5 TRBV14 NA NA CASSQGIRGQPQHF TGTGCCAGCAGCCAAGGGATTCGGGGTCAGCCCCAGCATTTT
TRBJ1-1 TRBV5-1 NA NA CASSLGQMNTEAFF TGCGCCAGCAGCTTAGGACAGATGAACACTGAAGCTTTCTTT
TRBJ2-2 TRBV5-1 few NA CASSFASQNTGELFF TGCGCCAGCAGCTTTGCCAGTCAGAACACCGGGGAGCTGTTTTTT
TRBJ2-1 TRBV5-4 NA TRBD2 CASSGGGRNEQFF TGTGCCAGCAGCGGGGGAGGGCGGAATGAGCAGTTCTTC
TRBJ2-7 TRBV30 NA TRBD2 CAWGRGRANEQYF TGTGCCTGGGGACGCGGGAGGGCCAACGAGCAGTACTTC
TRBJ1-3 TRBV27 NA TRBD1 CASSPQGAWSGNTIYF TGTGCCAGCAGTCCCCAGGGGGCTTGGTCCGGAAACACCATATATTTT
TRBJ2-6 TRBV13 NA NA CASSSRGGANVLTF TGTGCCAGCAGCTCCCGGGGGGGGGCCAACGTCCTGACTTTC
TRBJ2-7 TRBV28 few NA CASRLPDRTYEQYF TGTGCCAGCAGGCTACCAGACAGGACCTACGAGCAGTACTTC
TRBJ2-7 TRBV27 few NA CASSLYAISDEQYF TGTGCCAGCAGTTTATATGCGATTAGCGACGAGCAGTACTTC